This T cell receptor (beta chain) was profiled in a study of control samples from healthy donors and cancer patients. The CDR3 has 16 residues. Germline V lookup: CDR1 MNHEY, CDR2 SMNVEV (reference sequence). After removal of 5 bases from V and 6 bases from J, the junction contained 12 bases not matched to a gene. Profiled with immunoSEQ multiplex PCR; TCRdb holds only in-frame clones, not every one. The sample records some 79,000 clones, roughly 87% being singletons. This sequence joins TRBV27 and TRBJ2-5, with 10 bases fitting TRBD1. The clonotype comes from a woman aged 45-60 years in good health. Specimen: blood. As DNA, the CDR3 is TGTGCCAGCAGTCCCACCTCCGGGACAGGGGTGAAGACCCAGTACTTC. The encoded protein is CASSPTSGTGVKTQYF.